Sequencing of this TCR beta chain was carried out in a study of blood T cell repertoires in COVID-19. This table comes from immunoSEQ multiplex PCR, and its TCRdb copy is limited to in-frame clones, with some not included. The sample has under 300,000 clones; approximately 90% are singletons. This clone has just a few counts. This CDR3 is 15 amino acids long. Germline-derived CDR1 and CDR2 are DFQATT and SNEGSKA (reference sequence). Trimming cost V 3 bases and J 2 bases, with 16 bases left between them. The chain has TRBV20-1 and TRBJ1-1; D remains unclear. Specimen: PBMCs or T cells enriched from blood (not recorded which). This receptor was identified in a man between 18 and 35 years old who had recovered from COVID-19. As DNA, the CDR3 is TGCAGTGCTAGTCTCGAAGGTCGAGGAAACACTGAAGCTTTCTTT. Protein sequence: CSASLEGRGNTEAFF.